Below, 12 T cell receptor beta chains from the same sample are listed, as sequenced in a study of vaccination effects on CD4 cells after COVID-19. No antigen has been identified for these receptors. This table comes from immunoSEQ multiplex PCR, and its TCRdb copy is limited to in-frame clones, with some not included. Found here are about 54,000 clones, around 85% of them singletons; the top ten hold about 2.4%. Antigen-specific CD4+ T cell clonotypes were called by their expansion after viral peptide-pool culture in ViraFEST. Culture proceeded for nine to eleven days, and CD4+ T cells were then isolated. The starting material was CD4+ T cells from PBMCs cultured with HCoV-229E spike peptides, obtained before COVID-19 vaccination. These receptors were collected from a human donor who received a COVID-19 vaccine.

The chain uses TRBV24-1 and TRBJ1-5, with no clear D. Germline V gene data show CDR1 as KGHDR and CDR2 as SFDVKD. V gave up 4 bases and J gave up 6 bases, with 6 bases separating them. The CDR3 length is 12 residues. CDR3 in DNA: TGTGCCACCAGTGAGGGTCCTCAGCCCCAGCATTTT. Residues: CATSEGPQPQHF.

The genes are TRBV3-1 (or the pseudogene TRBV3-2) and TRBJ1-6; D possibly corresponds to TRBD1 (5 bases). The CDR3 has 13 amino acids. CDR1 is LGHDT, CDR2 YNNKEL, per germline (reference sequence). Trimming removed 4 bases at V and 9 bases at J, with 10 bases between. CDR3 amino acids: CASSPRVGSPLHF. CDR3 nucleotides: TGTGCCAGCAGCCCCAGGGTTGGTTCACCCCTCCACTTT.

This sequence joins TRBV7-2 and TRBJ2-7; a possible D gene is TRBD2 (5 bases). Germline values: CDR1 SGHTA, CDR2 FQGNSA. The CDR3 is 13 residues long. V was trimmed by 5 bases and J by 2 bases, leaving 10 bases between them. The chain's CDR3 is CASSRTGTYEQYV. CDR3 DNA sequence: TGTGCCAGCAGCCGAACCGGGACCTACGAGCAGTACGTC.

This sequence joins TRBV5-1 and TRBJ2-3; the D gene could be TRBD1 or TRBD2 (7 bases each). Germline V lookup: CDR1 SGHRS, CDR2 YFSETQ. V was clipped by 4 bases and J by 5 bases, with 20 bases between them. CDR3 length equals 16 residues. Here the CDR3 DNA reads TGCGCCAGCAGCCCTAGCCCCACAGGGGAGGGAGATACGCAGTATTTT. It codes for CASSPSPTGEGDTQYF.

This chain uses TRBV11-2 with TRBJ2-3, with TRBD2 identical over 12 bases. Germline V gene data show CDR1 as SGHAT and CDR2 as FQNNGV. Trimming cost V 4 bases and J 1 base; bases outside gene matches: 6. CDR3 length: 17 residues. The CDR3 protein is CASSSRTSGDGTDTQYF. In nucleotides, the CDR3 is TGTGCCAGCAGCTCTAGGACTAGCGGGGATGGCACAGATACGCAGTATTTT.

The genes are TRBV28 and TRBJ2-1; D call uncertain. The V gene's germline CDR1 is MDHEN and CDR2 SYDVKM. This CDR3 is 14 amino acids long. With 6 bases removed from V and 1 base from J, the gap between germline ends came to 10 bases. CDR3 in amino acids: CASSSDGSYNEQFF. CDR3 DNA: TGTGCCAGCAGCTCGGACGGTTCCTACAATGAGCAGTTCTTC.

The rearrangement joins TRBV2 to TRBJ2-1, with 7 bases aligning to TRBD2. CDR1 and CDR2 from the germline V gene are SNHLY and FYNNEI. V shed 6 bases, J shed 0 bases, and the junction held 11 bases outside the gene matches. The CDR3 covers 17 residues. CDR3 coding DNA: TGTGCCAGCAGCCGGCTTGGGACTATCCCCTCCTACAATGAGCAGTTCTTC. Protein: CASSRLGTIPSYNEQFF.

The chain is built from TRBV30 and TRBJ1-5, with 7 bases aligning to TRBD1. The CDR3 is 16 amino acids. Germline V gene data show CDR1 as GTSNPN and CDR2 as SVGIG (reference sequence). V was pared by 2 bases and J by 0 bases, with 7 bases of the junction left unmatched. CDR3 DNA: TGTGCCTGGAGTCGGGACAGATCCTATAGCAATCAGCCCCAGCATTTT. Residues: CAWSRDRSYSNQPQHF.

CDR3 DNA sequence: TGTGCCTGGAGTGTACTGAGATTATTAGGCCGGAGCTCCTACAATGAGCAGTTCTTC. It is translated as CAWSVLRLLGRSSYNEQFF. This chain links TRBV30 with TRBJ2-1; D is ambiguous. Between the trimmed V and J ends, which lost 0 bases and 0 bases, there was a span of 21 bases. Germline V CDR1 and CDR2: GTSNPN, SVGIG (reference sequence). The CDR3 is 19 amino acids.

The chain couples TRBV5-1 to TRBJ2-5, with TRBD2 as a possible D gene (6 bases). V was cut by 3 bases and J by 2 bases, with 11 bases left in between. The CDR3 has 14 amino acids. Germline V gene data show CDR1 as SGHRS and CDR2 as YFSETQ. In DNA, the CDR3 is TGCGCCAGCAGCTCGATGGGGGGTCAAGAGACCCAGTACTTC. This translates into CASSSMGGQETQYF.

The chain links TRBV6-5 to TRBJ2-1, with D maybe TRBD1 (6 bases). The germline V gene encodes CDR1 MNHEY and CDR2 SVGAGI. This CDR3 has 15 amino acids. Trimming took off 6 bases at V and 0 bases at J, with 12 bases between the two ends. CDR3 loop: CASRRTDFSYNEQFF. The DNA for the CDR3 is TGTGCCAGCAGAAGGACAGATTTCTCCTACAATGAGCAGTTCTTC.

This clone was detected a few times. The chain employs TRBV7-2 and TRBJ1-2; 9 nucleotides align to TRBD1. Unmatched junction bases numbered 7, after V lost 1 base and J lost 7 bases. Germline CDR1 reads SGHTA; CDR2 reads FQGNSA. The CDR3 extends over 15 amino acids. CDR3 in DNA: TGTGCCAGCAGCTTAGGAGGACAGGGGACTCGTGGCTACACCTTC. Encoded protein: CASSLGGQGTRGYTF.